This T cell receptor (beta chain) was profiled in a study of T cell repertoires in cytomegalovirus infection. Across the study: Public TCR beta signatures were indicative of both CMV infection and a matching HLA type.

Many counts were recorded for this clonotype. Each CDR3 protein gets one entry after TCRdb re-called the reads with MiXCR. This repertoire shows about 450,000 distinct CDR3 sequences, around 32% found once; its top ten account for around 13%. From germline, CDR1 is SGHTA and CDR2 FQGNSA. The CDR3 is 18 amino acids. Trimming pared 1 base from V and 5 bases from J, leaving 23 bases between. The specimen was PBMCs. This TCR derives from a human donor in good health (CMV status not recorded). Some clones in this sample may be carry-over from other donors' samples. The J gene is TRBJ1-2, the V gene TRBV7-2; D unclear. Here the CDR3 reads CASSLVADSKLYGYGYTF. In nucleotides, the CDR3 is TGTGCCAGCAGCTTAGTTGCGGACTCCAAACTATATGGATATGGCTACACCTTC.